This T cell receptor beta chain was profiled in a study of blood T cell repertoires in COVID-19. The sample holds one count of this clone. Recovered participants had two consecutive negative NP/OP PCR tests, healthcare professional clearance, or symptom resolution. The CDR3 has 14 residues. Trimming took off 6 bases at V and 8 bases at J, with 14 bases between the two ends. Germline values: CDR1 SNHLY, CDR2 FYNNEI. Original processing methods: Estimated nucleated cell counts came from reference gene primer amplification. The assay was immunoSEQ multiplex PCR, and TCRdb's table has in-frame clones only and misses some. From that table come the V and J calls and clone size; the DNA was used to work out D and trimming. The table records about 190,000 clones, approximately 84% of them present only once.

The chain has TRBV2 and TRBJ1-6, with D maybe TRBD1 (5 bases). Sequenced material: PBMCs or T cells enriched from blood (not recorded which). This clonotype was sampled from a woman between 25 and 40 years old who had recovered from COVID-19. The CDR3 nucleotides are TGTGCCAGCAGACCAGACAGAGGCTATTCACCCCTCCACTTT. This translates into CASRPDRGYSPLHF.